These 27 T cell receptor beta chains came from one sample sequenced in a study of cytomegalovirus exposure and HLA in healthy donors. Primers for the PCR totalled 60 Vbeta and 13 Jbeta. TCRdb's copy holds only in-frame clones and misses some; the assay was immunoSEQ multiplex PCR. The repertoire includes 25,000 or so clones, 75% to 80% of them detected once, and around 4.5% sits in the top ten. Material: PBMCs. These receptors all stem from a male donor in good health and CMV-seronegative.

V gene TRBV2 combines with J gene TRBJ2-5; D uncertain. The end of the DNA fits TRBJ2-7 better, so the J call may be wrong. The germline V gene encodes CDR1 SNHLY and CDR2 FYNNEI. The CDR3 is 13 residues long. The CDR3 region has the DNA TGTGCCAGCAGTGATCATCAAGCCTACGAGCAGTACTTC. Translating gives CASSDHQAYEQYF.

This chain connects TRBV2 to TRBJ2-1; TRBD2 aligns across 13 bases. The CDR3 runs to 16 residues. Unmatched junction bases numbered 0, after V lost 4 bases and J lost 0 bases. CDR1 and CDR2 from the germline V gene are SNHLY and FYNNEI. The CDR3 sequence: CASSGTSGSSYNEQFF. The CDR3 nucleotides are TGTGCCAGCAGTGGGACTAGCGGGAGCTCCTACAATGAGCAGTTCTTC.

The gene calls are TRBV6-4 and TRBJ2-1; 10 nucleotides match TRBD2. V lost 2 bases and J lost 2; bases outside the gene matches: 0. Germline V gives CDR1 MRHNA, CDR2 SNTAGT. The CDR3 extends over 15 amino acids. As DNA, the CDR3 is TGTGCCAGCAGTGACACTAGCGGGACCTACAATGAGCAGTTCTTC. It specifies CASSDTSGTYNEQFF.

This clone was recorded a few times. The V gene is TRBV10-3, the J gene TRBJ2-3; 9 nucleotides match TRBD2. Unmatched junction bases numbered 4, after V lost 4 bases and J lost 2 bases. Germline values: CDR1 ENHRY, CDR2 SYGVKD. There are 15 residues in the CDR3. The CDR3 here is CAISVSGRSTDTQYF. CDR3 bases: TGTGCCATCAGTGTCAGCGGGAGGTCCACAGATACGCAGTATTTT.

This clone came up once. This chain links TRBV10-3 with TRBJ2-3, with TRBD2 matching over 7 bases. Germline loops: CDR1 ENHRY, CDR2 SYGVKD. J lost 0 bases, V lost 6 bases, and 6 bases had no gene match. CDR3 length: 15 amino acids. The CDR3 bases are TGTGCCATCAGCCCCCTAGCGGATAGCACAGATACGCAGTATTTT. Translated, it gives CAISPLADSTDTQYF.

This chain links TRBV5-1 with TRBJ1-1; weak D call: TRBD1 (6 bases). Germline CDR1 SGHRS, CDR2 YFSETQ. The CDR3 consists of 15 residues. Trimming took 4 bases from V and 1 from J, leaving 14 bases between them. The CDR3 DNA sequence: TGCGCCAGCAGCCCTCTGGACAGCCAGAACACTGAAGCTTTCTTT. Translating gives CASSPLDSQNTEAFF. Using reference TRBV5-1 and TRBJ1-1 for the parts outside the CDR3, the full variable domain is KAGVTQTPRYLIKTRGQQVTLSCSPISGHRSVSWYQQTPGQGLQFLFEYFSETQRNKGNFPGRFSGRQFSNSRSEMNVSTLELGDSALYLCASSPLDSQNTEAFFGQGTRLTVV.

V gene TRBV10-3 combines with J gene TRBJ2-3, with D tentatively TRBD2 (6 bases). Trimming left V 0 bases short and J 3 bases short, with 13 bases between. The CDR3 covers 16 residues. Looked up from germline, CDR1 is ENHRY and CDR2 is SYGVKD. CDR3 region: CAISESTGRGTDTQYF. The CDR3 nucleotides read TGTGCCATCAGTGAGTCGACCGGGAGAGGGACAGATACGCAGTATTTT.

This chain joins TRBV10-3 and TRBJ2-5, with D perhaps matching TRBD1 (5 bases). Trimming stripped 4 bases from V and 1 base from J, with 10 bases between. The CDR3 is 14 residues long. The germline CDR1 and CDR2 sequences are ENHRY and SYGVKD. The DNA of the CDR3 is TGTGCCATCAGTGGGGGCGGTACCCAAGAGACCCAGTACTTC. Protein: CAISGGGTQETQYF.

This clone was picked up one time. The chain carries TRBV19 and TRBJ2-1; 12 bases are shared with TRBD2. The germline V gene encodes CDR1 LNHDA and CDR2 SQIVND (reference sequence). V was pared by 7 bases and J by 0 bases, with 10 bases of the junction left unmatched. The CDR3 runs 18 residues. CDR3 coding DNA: TGTGCCAGTACAGCCGGGACTAGCGGGCGCAGCTCCTACAATGAGCAGTTCTTC. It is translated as CASTAGTSGRSSYNEQFF.

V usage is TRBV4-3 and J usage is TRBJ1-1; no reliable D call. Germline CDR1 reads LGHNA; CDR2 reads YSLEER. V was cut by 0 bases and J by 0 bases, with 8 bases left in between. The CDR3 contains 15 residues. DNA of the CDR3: TGCGCCAGCAGCCAAGATCCGGGTATGAACACTGAAGCTTTCTTT. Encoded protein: CASSQDPGMNTEAFF.

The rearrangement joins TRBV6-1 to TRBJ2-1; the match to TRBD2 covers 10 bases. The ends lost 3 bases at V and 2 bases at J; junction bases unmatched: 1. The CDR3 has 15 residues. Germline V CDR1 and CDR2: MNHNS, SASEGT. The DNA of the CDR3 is TGTGCCAGCAGTGACCTAGCGGGGGCCTACAATGAGCAGTTCTTC. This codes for CASSDLAGAYNEQFF.

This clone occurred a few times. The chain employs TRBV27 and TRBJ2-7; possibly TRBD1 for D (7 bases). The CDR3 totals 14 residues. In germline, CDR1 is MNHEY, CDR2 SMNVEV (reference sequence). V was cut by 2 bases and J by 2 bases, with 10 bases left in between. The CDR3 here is CASSLGGGTYEQYF. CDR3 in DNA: TGTGCCAGCAGTTTAGGAGGGGGCACCTACGAGCAGTACTTC.

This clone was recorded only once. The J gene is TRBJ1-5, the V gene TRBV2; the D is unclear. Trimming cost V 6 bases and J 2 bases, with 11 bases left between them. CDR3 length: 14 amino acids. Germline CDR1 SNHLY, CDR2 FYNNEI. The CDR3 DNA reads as TGTGCCAGCAGGAGGACCGGGGGCAATCAGCCCCAGCATTTT. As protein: CASRRTGGNQPQHF.

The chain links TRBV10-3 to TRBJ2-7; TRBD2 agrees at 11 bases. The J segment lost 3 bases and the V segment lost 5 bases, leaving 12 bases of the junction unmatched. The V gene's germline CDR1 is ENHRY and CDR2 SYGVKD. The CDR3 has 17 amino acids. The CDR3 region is CAISIAGGRPPLYEQYF. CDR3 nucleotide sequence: TGTGCCATCAGTATAGCGGGAGGGCGACCTCCCCTCTACGAGCAGTACTTC.

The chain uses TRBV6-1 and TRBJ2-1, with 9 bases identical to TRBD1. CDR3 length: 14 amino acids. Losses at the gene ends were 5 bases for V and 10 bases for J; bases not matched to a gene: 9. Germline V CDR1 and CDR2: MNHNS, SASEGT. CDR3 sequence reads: CASSYPGQGREQFF. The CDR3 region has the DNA TGTGCCAGCAGTTATCCGGGACAGGGACGGGAGCAGTTCTTC.

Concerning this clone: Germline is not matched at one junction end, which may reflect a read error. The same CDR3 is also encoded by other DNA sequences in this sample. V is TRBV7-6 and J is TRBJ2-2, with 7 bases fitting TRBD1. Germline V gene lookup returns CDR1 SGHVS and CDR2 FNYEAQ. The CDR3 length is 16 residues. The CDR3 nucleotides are TGTGCCAGCAGAATAACCGGGACAGAGAACACTGGGGAGCTGTTTTTT. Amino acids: CASRITGTENTGELFF. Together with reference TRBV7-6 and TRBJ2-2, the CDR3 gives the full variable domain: GAGVSQSPRYKVTKRGQDVALRCDPISGHVSLYWYRQALGQGPEFLTYFNYEAQQDKSGLPNDRFSAERPEGSISTLTIQRTEQRDSAMYRCASRITGTENTGELFFGEGSRLTVL.

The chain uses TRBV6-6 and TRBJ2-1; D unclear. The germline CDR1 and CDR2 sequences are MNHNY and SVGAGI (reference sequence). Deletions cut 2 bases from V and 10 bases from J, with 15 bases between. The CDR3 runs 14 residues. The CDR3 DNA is TGTGCCAGCAGTTACCATGACTCCCTCCAAGAGCAGTTCTTC. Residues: CASSYHDSLQEQFF.

CDR3 sequence reads: CASRWTGFANTQYF. CDR3 in DNA: TGCGCCAGCAGGTGGACAGGGTTCGCAAATACGCAGTATTTT. The J gene is TRBJ2-3, the V gene TRBV5-1; 8 bases agree with TRBD1. Germline values: CDR1 SGHRS, CDR2 YFSETQ. The CDR3 has 14 residues. Trimming removed 5 bases from V and 7 bases from J; junction bases left unmatched: 9. The variable domain in full, completed from reference TRBV5-1 and TRBJ2-3, reads KAGVTQTPRYLIKTRGQQVTLSCSPISGHRSVSWYQQTPGQGLQFLFEYFSETQRNKGNFPGRFSGRQFSNSRSEMNVSTLELGDSALYLCASRWTGFANTQYFGPGTRLTVL.

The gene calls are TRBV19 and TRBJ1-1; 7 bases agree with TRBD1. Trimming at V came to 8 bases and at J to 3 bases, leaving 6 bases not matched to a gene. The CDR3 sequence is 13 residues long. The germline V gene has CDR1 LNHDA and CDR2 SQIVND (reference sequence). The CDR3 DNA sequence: TGTGCCAGTGCAGACAGGGCGGACACTGAAGCTTTCTTT. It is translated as CASADRADTEAFF.

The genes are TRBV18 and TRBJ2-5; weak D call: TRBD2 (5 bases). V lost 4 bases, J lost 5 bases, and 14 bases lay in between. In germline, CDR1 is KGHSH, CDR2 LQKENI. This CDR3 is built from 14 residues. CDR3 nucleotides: TGTGCCAGCTCACAAGCGGAGTTAAGCGAGACCCAGTACTTC. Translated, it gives CASSQAELSETQYF.

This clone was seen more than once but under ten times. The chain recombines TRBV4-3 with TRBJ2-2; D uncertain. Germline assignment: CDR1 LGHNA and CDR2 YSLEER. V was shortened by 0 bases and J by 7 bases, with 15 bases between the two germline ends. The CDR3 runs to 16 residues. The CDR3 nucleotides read TGCGCCAGCAGCCAAGATCGCGGCGGAGAGGACGGGGAGCTGTTTTTT. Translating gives CASSQDRGGEDGELFF.

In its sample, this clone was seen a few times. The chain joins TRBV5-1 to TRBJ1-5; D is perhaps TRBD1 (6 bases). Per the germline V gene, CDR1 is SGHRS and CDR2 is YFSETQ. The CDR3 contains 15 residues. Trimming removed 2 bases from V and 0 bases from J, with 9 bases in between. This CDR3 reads CASSLGGDSNQPQHF. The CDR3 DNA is TGCGCCAGCAGCTTAGGGGGGGATAGCAATCAGCCCCAGCATTTT.

In DNA form, the CDR3 reads TGTGCCAGCAGCCAAGATGCGGGCGTGGGAAATCAGCCCCAGCATTTT. It is translated as CASSQDAGVGNQPQHF. The J gene is TRBJ1-5, the V gene TRBV4-2; D is unresolved. The CDR3 contains 16 residues. Germline V lookup: CDR1 LGHNA, CDR2 YNFKEQ. V dropped 0 bases and J dropped 4 bases, with 13 bases sitting between them.

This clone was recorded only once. CDR3 bases: TGTGCCAGCAGTGTCTACAGACTAGCGGGATCCACAGATACGCAGTATTTT. Protein sequence: CASSVYRLAGSTDTQYF. The chain is built from TRBV6-1 and TRBJ2-3, with TRBD2 matching 11 bases. This CDR3 comprises 17 residues. V trimming: 4 bases; J trimming: 2 bases; junction bases outside the gene matches: 8. Per germline, CDR1 MNHNS and CDR2 SASEGT.

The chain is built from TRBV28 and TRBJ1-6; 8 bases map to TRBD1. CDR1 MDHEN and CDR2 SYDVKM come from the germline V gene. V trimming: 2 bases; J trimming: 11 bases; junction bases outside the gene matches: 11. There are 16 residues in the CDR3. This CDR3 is CASSLLGQGRLAPLHF. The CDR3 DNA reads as TGTGCCAGCAGTTTACTCGGACAGGGTCGCTTAGCACCCCTCCACTTT.

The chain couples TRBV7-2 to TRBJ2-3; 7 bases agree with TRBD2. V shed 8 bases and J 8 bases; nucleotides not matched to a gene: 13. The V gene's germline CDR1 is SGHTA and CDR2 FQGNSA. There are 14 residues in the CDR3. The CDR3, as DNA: TGTGCCAGCCGCCTGGGATCGGGAGGAGGTACGCAGTATTTT. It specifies CASRLGSGGGTQYF.

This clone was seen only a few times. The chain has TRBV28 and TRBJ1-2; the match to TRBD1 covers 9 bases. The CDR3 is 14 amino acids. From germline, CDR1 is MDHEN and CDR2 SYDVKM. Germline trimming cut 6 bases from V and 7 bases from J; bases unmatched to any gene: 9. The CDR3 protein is CASRGQGYLGGYTF. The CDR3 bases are TGTGCCAGCAGGGGACAGGGTTATTTGGGTGGCTACACCTTC.